A single sample is the source of the 25 T cell receptor beta chains below, sequenced in a study of blood T cell repertoires in COVID-19. The assay was immunoSEQ multiplex PCR, and TCRdb's table has in-frame clones only and misses some. The sample lists approximately 100,000 clones; about 86% were seen once. Sequenced material: peripheral blood. The source is a woman of 80 years or more with active or convalescent COVID-19.

The chain is built from TRBV5-5 and TRBJ2-6, with TRBD2 as a possible D gene (5 bases). The germline V and J ends were trimmed by 6 bases and 2 bases, with 12 bases remaining between them. The CDR3 consists of 15 residues. Germline V CDR1 and CDR2: SGHKS, YYEKEE (reference sequence). Here the CDR3 reads CASNRGSTGANVLTF. In DNA form, the CDR3 reads TGTGCCAGCAATCGGGGTTCTACTGGGGCCAACGTCCTGACTTTC. The full variable domain, completed using reference TRBV5-5 and TRBJ2-6, is DAGVTQSPTHLIKTRGQQVTLRCSPISGHKSVSWYQQVLGQGPQFIFQYYEKEERGRGNFPDRFSARQFPNYSSELNVNALLLGDSALYLCASNRGSTGANVLTFGAGSRLTVL.

V usage is TRBV19 and J usage is TRBJ1-6, with D hard to call. V was clipped by 8 bases and J by 0 bases, with 8 bases between them. The CDR3 runs 14 residues. Per germline, CDR1 LNHDA and CDR2 SQIVND (reference sequence). The CDR3 nucleotides read TGTGCCAGTTCCCGGAGCTCCTATAATTCACCCCTCCACTTT. Its protein is CASSRSSYNSPLHF.

The V and J genes are TRBV7-3 and TRBJ2-7; 10 bases agree with TRBD1. CDR1 is SGHTA and CDR2 is FQGTGA in the germline V gene. This CDR3 region has 15 residues. V was clipped by 5 bases and J by 4 bases; unmatched bases: 8. The CDR3 DNA is TGTGCCAGCAGCCGGAACCCGGGACAGGGGTACGAGCAGTACTTC. Its translation is CASSRNPGQGYEQYF.

This clone was observed a single time. The chain is built from TRBV29-1 and TRBJ1-4; 10 bases match TRBD1. Germline lookup yields CDR1 SQVTM and CDR2 ANQGSEA. The CDR3 length is 19 residues. The V segment lost 4 bases and the J segment 0 bases; nucleotides outside the gene matches: 14. The CDR3 DNA reads as TGCAGCGTTGCCGCGTCGAGACAGGGGGCTGGTGCAACTAATGAAAAACTGTTTTTT. It translates to CSVAASRQGAGATNEKLFF.

The chain is built from TRBV7-3 and TRBJ2-1; 7 bases map to TRBD2. The CDR3 length is 15 residues. Germline CDR1 reads SGHTA; CDR2 reads FQGTGA. V lost 5 bases to trimming and J lost 2 bases; unmatched junction nucleotides: 6. The CDR3 region has the DNA TGTGCCAGCAGCCCGTGGCGGGGGACCTACAATGAGCAGTTCTTC. It encodes CASSPWRGTYNEQFF.

V is TRBV5-8 and J is TRBJ2-1; 9 bases align to TRBD2. V was pared by 0 bases and J by 4 bases, with 2 bases of the junction left unmatched. Germline CDR1 and CDR2: SGHTS and YDEGEE. The CDR3 covers 15 residues. CDR3 nucleotide sequence: TGTGCCAGCAGCTTGGGTCTAGCGGGGTACAATGAGCAGTTCTTC. Protein: CASSLGLAGYNEQFF. The whole variable domain, remainder taken from reference TRBV5-8 and TRBJ2-1, is EAGVTQSPTHLIKTRGQQATLRCSPISGHTSVYWYQQALGLGLQFLLWYDEGEERNRGNFPPRFSGRQFPNYSSELNVNALELEDSALYLCASSLGLAGYNEQFFGPGTRLTVL.

This chain uses TRBV28 with TRBJ2-3; tentative D call: TRBD1 (6 bases). CDR1 and CDR2 from the germline V gene are MDHEN and SYDVKM. The CDR3 loop spans 16 amino acids. V lost 5 bases, J lost 0 bases, and 15 bases lay in between. CDR3 DNA: TGTGCCAGCAGTCCTTGGACAGAAACTAGCACAGATACGCAGTATTTT. It yields the protein CASSPWTETSTDTQYF.

The V gene is TRBV6-5, the J gene TRBJ1-1, with D unclear. V was clipped by 7 bases and J by 5 bases, with 11 bases between them. The CDR3 loop spans 12 amino acids. CDR1 and CDR2 from the germline V gene are MNHEY and SVGAGI. DNA for the CDR3: TGTGCCAGCAACCCGGGGTGGACTGAAGCTTTCTTT. As protein: CASNPGWTEAFF.

This sequence joins TRBV7-9 and TRBJ2-1; 7 bases map to TRBD2. The germline V gene has CDR1 SEHNR and CDR2 FQNEAQ (reference sequence). CDR3 length equals 16 residues. J gave up 4 bases and V 1 base, and 7 bases lay outside the gene matches. The CDR3: CASSLGSGDYYNEQFF. In DNA, the CDR3 is TGTGCCAGCAGCTTAGGGAGCGGGGACTATTACAATGAGCAGTTCTTC. The full variable domain, in which reference TRBV7-9 and TRBJ2-1 provide the parts outside the CDR3, is DTGVSQNPRHKITKRGQNVTFRCDPISEHNRLYWYRQTLGQGPEFLTYFQNEAQLEKSRLLSDRFSAERPKGSFSTLEIQRTEQGDSAMYLCASSLGSGDYYNEQFFGPGTRLTVL.

This clone was seen only once. V is TRBV4-2 and J is TRBJ2-2; the match to TRBD2 covers 9 bases. The CDR3 is 15 residues long. V lost 4 bases to trimming and J lost 1 base; unmatched junction nucleotides: 1. Per the germline V gene, CDR1 is LGHNA and CDR2 is YNFKEQ. The CDR3 region has the DNA TGTGCCAGCAGCCCTAGCGGGATGAACACCGGGGAGCTGTTTTTT. Translated: CASSPSGMNTGELFF.

The rearrangement joins TRBV2 to TRBJ2-4; TRBD2 aligns across 7 bases. The germline CDR1 and CDR2 sequences are SNHLY and FYNNEI. V was clipped by 8 bases and J by 1 base; unmatched bases: 11. This CDR3 has 16 amino acids. CDR3 sequence: CASPWDYLGAKNIQYF. CDR3 nucleotide sequence: TGTGCCAGCCCCTGGGACTATCTGGGCGCCAAAAACATTCAGTACTTC.

Only a few counts were recorded for this clone. The chain is built from TRBV5-6 and TRBJ1-3, with TRBD1 matching 8 bases. The V segment lost 2 bases and the J segment 4 bases; nucleotides outside the gene matches: 8. The CDR3 runs to 16 residues. CDR1 and CDR2 (germline): SGHDT, YYEEEE. CDR3 protein: CASSFQMTGVGNTIYF. CDR3 nucleotide sequence: TGTGCCAGCAGCTTCCAGATGACAGGGGTGGGAAACACCATATATTTT. Together with reference TRBV5-6 and TRBJ1-3, the CDR3 gives the full variable domain: DAGVTQSPTHLIKTRGQQVTLRCSPKSGHDTVSWYQQALGQGPQFIFQYYEEEERQRGNFPDRFSGHQFPNYSSELNVNALLLGDSALYLCASSFQMTGVGNTIYFGEGSWLTVV.

The chain combines TRBV10-3 with TRBJ2-5, with TRBD2 identical over 10 bases. The length of the CDR3 is 14 residues. The germline V gene has CDR1 ENHRY and CDR2 SYGVKD. V lost 5 bases to trimming and J lost 2 bases; unmatched junction nucleotides: 2. Here the CDR3 reads CAISSGGAQETQYF. In DNA, the CDR3 is TGTGCCATCAGTAGCGGGGGGGCGCAAGAGACCCAGTACTTC.

The V call is TRBV5-6, the J call TRBJ1-3; possible D gene TRBD1, 5 bases. CDR3 length equals 12 residues. Germline V CDR1 and CDR2: SGHDT, YYEEEE. This chain's CDR3 is CAKQGGGNTIYF. As DNA, the CDR3 is TGTGCGAAGCAGGGTGGTGGAAACACCATATATTTT. Combining the CDR3 with reference TRBV5-6 and TRBJ1-3 gives the whole variable domain DAGVTQSPTHLIKTRGQQVTLRCSPKSGHDTVSWYQQALGQGPQFIFQYYEEEERQRGNFPDRFSGHQFPNYSSELNVNALLLGDSALYLCAKQGGGNTIYFGEGSWLTVV.

The chain joins TRBV6-5 to TRBJ1-2; possible D gene TRBD1, 6 bases. CDR1 is MNHEY, CDR2 SVGAGI, per germline. The CDR3 totals 13 residues. V was trimmed by 6 bases and J by 8 bases, leaving 16 bases between them. The CDR3, as DNA: TGTGCCAGCAGAGAGTGGGACAAGGGGGGCTACACCTTC. Its protein product is CASREWDKGGYTF.

The chain combines TRBV24-1 with TRBJ2-2; D not certain. This CDR3 has 15 amino acids. The V end lost 6 bases, the J end lost 2 bases, and 12 bases lay between the germline ends. The germline V gene encodes CDR1 KGHDR and CDR2 SFDVKD. The DNA of the CDR3 is TGTGCCACCAGTCGCTCCGGAGAAAACACCGGGGAGCTGTTTTTT. This codes for CATSRSGENTGELFF.

The chain has TRBV7-9 and TRBJ2-7; weak D call: TRBD2 (6 bases). V gave up 0 bases and J gave up 2 bases, with 11 bases separating them. Looked up from germline, CDR1 is SEHNR and CDR2 is FQNEAQ (reference sequence). This CDR3 is 15 amino acids long. CDR3 nucleotides: TGTGCCAGCAGCTTAGCCCAGCGGGCGGCCTACGAGCAGTACTTC. Translating gives CASSLAQRAAYEQYF.

V usage is TRBV30 and J usage is TRBJ1-1; D remains unclear. V was pared by 5 bases and J by 5 bases, with 9 bases between. This CDR3 contains 11 residues. Germline-derived CDR1 and CDR2 are GTSNPN and SVGIG (reference sequence). This CDR3 is CAWASATEAFF. As DNA, the CDR3 is TGTGCCTGGGCATCAGCGACTGAAGCTTTCTTT.

This chain uses TRBV7-3 with TRBJ2-3, with TRBD1 identical over 8 bases. Germline V gene sequence: CDR1 SGHTA, CDR2 FQGTGA. The CDR3 contains 15 residues. Trimming took 2 bases from V and 6 from J; bases not matched to a gene: 7. The CDR3 coding sequence is TGTGCCAGCAGCTTACGGACAGGGAGTATGGATACGCAGTATTTT. Translating gives CASSLRTGSMDTQYF.

This chain joins TRBV6-2 or TRBV6-3 and TRBJ2-2; 10 bases fit TRBD2. This CDR3 is built from 14 residues. CDR1 and CDR2 from the germline V gene are MNHEY and SVGEGT. With 6 bases clipped from V and 6 bases from J, the junction kept 4 bases outside the gene matches. The CDR3 DNA reads TGTGCCAGCAGCCTAGCGGGAGATTCCGGGGAGCTGTTTTTT. The encoded protein is CASSLAGDSGELFF.

The chain recombines TRBV7-8 with TRBJ2-1; 8 nucleotides line up with TRBD1. There are 15 residues in the CDR3. The trim removed 1 base at V and 4 bases at J, leaving 3 bases unmatched. Germline-derived CDR1 and CDR2 are SGHVS and FQNEAQ. For the CDR3, the DNA is TGTGCCAGCAGCTTAGGGCAGGGGGCGTACAATGAGCAGTTCTTC. It specifies CASSLGQGAYNEQFF.

This chain joins TRBV6-5 and TRBJ2-1, with 10 bases fitting TRBD2. V lost 7 bases and J lost 9; bases outside the gene matches: 9. CDR3 length equals 14 residues. CDR1 and CDR2 (germline): MNHEY, SVGAGI. Written as DNA, the CDR3 is TGTGCCAGCAAAGCGGGGGGGCTTAGAGTTGAGCAGTTCTTC. Translating it yields CASKAGGLRVEQFF.

This chain joins TRBV7-3 and TRBJ1-1; 8 bases are a match to TRBD1. The V and J ends lost 5 bases and 5 bases, in that order; junction bases with no gene match: 7. From germline, CDR1 is SGHTA and CDR2 FQGTGA. This CDR3 contains 14 residues. The CDR3 DNA reads as TGTGCCAGCAGCCCGCAGGGGGCAGGGACTGAAGCTTTCTTT. It codes for CASSPQGAGTEAFF.

The chain has TRBV4-2 and TRBJ1-1, with 9 bases fitting TRBD1. After removal of 4 bases from V and 4 bases from J, the junction contained 7 bases not matched to a gene. This CDR3 comprises 15 residues. Germline loops: CDR1 LGHNA, CDR2 YNFKEQ. The DNA for the CDR3 is TGTGCCAGCAGCCCCACCCGGGACAGGGTCACTGAAGCTTTCTTT. It encodes CASSPTRDRVTEAFF.

The V and J genes are TRBV4-3 and TRBJ1-5; D is unclear. Deletions cut 4 bases from V and 2 bases from J, with 18 bases between. The CDR3 spans 17 residues. In germline, CDR1 is LGHNA, CDR2 YSLEER. In nucleotides, the CDR3 is TGCGCCAGCAGCCGAGCCCGTCCATGCGGGGGCAATCAGCCCCAGCATTTT. Translated: CASSRARPCGGNQPQHF.